This T cell receptor beta chain appears in the sequencing data of a study of cytomegalovirus exposure and HLA in healthy donors listed by TCRdb under 2017. With respect to the entire study: In an earlier analysis of 587 of the donors, 250 to 350 Gb of sequence data and some 120 million unique TCR beta sequences from about 180 million T cells were reported. Using immunosequencing, the study profiled T cell repertoires from roughly 650 subjects and related those repertoires to cytomegalovirus serostatus. Among the roughly 400 genotyped donors, approximately 77% belonged to the genetic ancestry cluster associated with self-reported Caucasian donors. Typing coverage differed by locus: A, B, C, DRB1 and DQB1 were typed in roughly 620-630 donors, DQA1 in about 510, DPA1 in around 580, and DPB1 in approximately 450. In the later analysis, no new phenotypic data were used to find candidate immune exposures; instead, reliance was placed on TCR beta sequences and their occurrence across donors. The study aimed to test whether signatures of past pathogen exposure could be identified by cataloging public T cell receptors. A later analysis re-analyzed previously published TCR beta repertoires from 666 donors and added high-resolution HLA genotyping to study TCR occurrence patterns. High-throughput TCR immunosequencing, statistical association of individual TCRs with disease status, and machine learning were combined to predict cytomegalovirus infection status. Every discovery cohort repertoire had been produced on one sequencing platform. HLA typing covered class I and class II loci at four-digit resolution. In a later genetic analysis, genome-wide SNP genotypes for about 60% of the 666 donors were used, and that subset was treated as a discovery cohort. Donor age, sex, ethnicity and CMV serostatus were compiled alongside the repertoire data. Around 330 gigabases of sequencing data and roughly 81 million unique TCR sequences made up an early release that covered about 640 HLA-typed donors. Because of strong linkage in the cohort, roughly five DR-DQ haplotypes were treated as single units for association and clustering. An earlier analysis of around 580 of the donors used high-throughput TCR beta sequencing to judge whether each TCR beta V gene segment behaved as functional or pseudogenic. Besides the first cohort of approximately 710 subjects, a separate validation cohort made up of over 95 different subjects was used. Among some 400 genotyped donors of the cohort, an average of approximately 250,000 unique TCR beta nucleotide sequences were sequenced per donor, roughly 18% of them non-productive.

To prepare the library, the immunoSEQ multiplex PCR assay was applied. The multiplex PCR relied on a mix of 60 forward primers for TCR Vbeta segments and 13 reverse primers for TCR Jbeta segments. Amplification of the CDR3 region of rearranged TCR beta genes was performed with a multiplex PCR assay on genomic DNA. The amplified TCR beta libraries were sequenced on the Illumina HiSeq System as 87-base-pair reads. As for the authors' bioinformatics: Across the 500 to 700 repertoires, a later analysis counted tens of millions of unique TCR beta chains, around 10 million of which were shared by at least two donors. Raw reads were error-corrected and collapsed into unique sequences with a nearest-neighbor algorithm that merged closely related sequences to remove PCR and sequencing errors. To assign V, D and J gene segments, CDR3 sequences were aligned to IMGT reference sequences. For a sequence to be retained, at least a six-nucleotide match to both a V gene segment and a J gene segment was required. A rearrangement counted as productive if the CDR3 had no stop codons and remained in frame with V and J, and every other rearrangement counted as non-productive. Following IMGT convention, CDR3 was defined as the stretch from the second conserved V-encoded cysteine up to the conserved J-encoded phenylalanine. The earlier analysis of 550 to 650 of the donors excluded any sequence lacking an unambiguous match to a single V gene segment. An earlier analysis of about 600 of the donors called V segments functional above 56.7% productive rearrangements and segregating when the between-donor standard deviation exceeded 5%. To diagnose cytomegalovirus status from the catalog of TCR beta chain sequences, a statistical classification framework was built. In a later analysis, TCR nucleotide sequences were compared against IMGT/GENE-DB human TR gene sequences so that V and J genes could be assigned. The TCRdist pipeline was used in a later analysis to assign CDR3 sequences and most-parsimonious VDJ recombination scenarios. In a later analysis, each TCR beta chain was defined by its CDR3 amino acid sequence together with its V-gene family, and reads without a unique V-gene family were excluded. In a later analysis, approximately 590 highly shared, low-generation-probability nucleotide sequences were removed to address suspected cross-contamination and a sequencing artifact. In a later analysis, a clonal expansion index for each public chain was calculated from normalized within-repertoire ranks of inferred template counts. A later analysis computed generation probabilities with a VDJ recombination model fitted to out-of-frame rearrangements, and checked the results against IGoR. A later analysis scored TCR-TCR, TCR-HLA and TCR-CMV co-occurrence with hypergeometric tests, applying a repertoire-size bias correction to TCR pairs. In a later analysis, false discovery rates were estimated by permuting HLA or CMV assignments 20 times. In a later analysis, co-occurring TCRs were grouped using DBSCAN, with TCRdist sequence similarity added in when clustering inside HLA-allele-positive subsets. Repertoires with fewer than 30,000 or more than 120,000 public chains were left out of co-occurrence clustering, as were five repertoires with anomalous nucleotide sharing. TCRdb retrieved this table from immuneACCESS and kept in-frame rearrangements only. Not all clones are present; in checked studies, unresolved V genes account for under half, and no reason is known for the remainder. V and J calls and clone size are given by that table; D and trimming were obtained from the DNA. For this sample there are over 150,000 clones; around 75% appear just once. 2.9% of the sample lies in the top ten.

About this clone: Which antigen it targets is not known. Base qualities are not provided; no much larger clone lies one nucleotide away.

The full study reports these points: A total of 164 TCR beta chains were listed by the study as associated with cytomegalovirus. The authors suggested that the approach could potentially be generalized to other disease states and immunological phenotypes. Because counts were too low, roughly 16 rarely observed V segments, including chromosome 9 orphons, were left out of the earlier analysis of 587 of the donors. This cohort had only TCR beta chains sequenced, and the lack of alpha or paired-chain data limited which features could be detected. The classifier was reported to diagnose cytomegalovirus status with high specificity and sensitivity in both the original and validation cohorts. A later analysis reported that several top co-occurrence clusters appeared linked to parvovirus B19, influenza, CMV and Epstein-Barr virus. Because HLA typing was unavailable for some donors at each locus, only the typed subset was used in association tests. In vitro tests confirmed that a few of the cytomegalovirus-associated TCR beta chains recognize cytomegalovirus antigens. Because the 87-base-pair reads could not distinguish some IMGT-functional V segments, including TRBV6-2 and TRBV6-3, those segments were excluded. Strong co-occurrence of HLA alleles, especially DR and DQ, made assigning TCR associations to individual alleles difficult. A further reported finding was that TCR beta sequences accurately predicted the HLA-A and HLA-B alleles for most subjects in the first cohort. Roughly uniform sequencing depth across donors was assumed in presence/absence analyses, although this assumption may not hold. A cluster of highly shared sequence variants was judged likely to be a technical artifact of the sequencing pipeline. Linkage disequilibrium might explain the correlated functional status among segregating V segments, but an unknown experimental factor could not be ruled out. Broadly in line with IMGT annotations, most TCR beta V segments showed up in productive rearrangements about 87% or about 30% of the time in an earlier analysis of several hundred of the donors. In a later genetic analysis, a missense DCLRE1C variant was associated with V-gene and J-gene trimming of TCR beta chains, and the association was replicated in an independent cohort. In a later analysis, most CMV-associated TCR beta chains were found to appear HLA-restricted, with HLA associations seemingly driven largely by CMV exposure. According to a later analysis, TCR association rates differed among HLA loci, with DRB1 alleles showing the most associated TCRs and HLA-C alleles showing the fewest. A later analysis found that HLA-associated TCR beta chains were more clonally expanded and had lower generation probabilities than equally common non-associated chains. Compared with the roughly 670-donor mean, donors in an Asian-associated ancestry cluster had fewer N-insertions in productive TCRs, according to a later genetic analysis. While some public TCRs were present in many individuals, most TCR sequences turned up only very rarely across donors. At a false discovery rate of 0.05, a later analysis linked around 15,000 TCR beta sequences to specific HLA alleles. Immune exposure information for the cohort was limited to CMV serostatus.

From its cysteine to its phenylalanine, the CDR3 spans 14 amino acids. The DNA shown is the 42-base CDR3, in frame from base 1. CDR1 MGHRA and CDR2 YSYEKL were looked up in the germline V gene. V is clipped by 1 base and J by 4 bases, and the sequence between their germline boundaries is 11 bases long. In total, more than 500 healthy bone marrow donors made up the cohort. At the time of sampling, every cohort member was nominally healthy, though immune exposures that went unrecorded were likely present. The donor tested CMV seronegative, placing the donor among the 350 to 400 seronegative members of the cohort. A peripheral blood sample was collected from each donor, and TCR beta sequencing was performed on peripheral blood mononuclear cells. The Qiagen DNeasy Blood Extraction Kit was used to extract genomic DNA from the blood cell samples.

What was sequenced was PBMCs. The V and J genes are TRBV4-1 and TRBJ2-7; the best D guess is TRBD1, with 5 bases matching. The source of this sequence is a male donor in good health and CMV-seronegative. The CDR3 reads as follows: CASSQVGSGYEQYF. The sequence in DNA is TGCGCCAGCAGCCAAGTGGGGTCAGGGTACGAGCAGTACTTC.